This T cell receptor beta chain was captured by sequencing in a study of graft-versus-host responses after intestinal transplantation. Study-level background: Once they had received anti-thymocyte globulin induction, all recipients took tacrolimus and steroids for about 3 years.

Study-level points and caveats: Some GvH clones were seen earlier in gut or blood, suggesting intestinal origin.

About this clone: Antigen specificity is unknown.

J gave up 4 bases and V 5 bases, and 2 bases lay outside the gene matches. The germline CDR1 and CDR2 sequences are MRHNA and SNTAGT. The CDR3 runs 13 residues. This table comes from immunoSEQ multiplex PCR, and its TCRdb copy is limited to in-frame clones, with some not included. The sample has approximately 49,000 clones; roughly 95% are singletons. The material sequenced was unstimulated CD8+ T cells sorted from spleen or lymph node cells, taken before transplant. This chain links TRBV6-4 with TRBJ2-3; TRBD2 aligns across 8 bases. This sequence originates from a human donor who was the organ donor for an intestinal transplant. The DNA of the CDR3 is TGTGCCAGCAGTCGGGGGGGCGCAGATACGCAGTATTTT. Its translation: CASSRGGADTQYF.